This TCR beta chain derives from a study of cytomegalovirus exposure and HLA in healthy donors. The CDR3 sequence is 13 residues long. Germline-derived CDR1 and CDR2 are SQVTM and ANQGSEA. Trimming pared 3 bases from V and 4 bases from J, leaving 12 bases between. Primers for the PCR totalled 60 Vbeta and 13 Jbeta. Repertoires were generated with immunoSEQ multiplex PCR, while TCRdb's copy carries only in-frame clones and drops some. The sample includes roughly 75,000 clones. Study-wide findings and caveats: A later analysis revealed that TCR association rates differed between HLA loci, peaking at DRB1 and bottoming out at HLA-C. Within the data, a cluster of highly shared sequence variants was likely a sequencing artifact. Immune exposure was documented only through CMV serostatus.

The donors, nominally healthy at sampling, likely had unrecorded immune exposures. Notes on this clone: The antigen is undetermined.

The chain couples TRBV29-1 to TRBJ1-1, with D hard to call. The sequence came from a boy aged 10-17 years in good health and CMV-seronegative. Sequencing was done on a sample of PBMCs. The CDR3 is CSVDLAGGTEAFF. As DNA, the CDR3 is TGCAGCGTTGATTTGGCGGGTGGCACTGAAGCTTTCTTT.